A single sample gave rise to the 16 T cell receptor beta chains below, sequenced in a study of blood T cell repertoires in COVID-19. Generated by immunoSEQ multiplex PCR, the TCRdb table keeps only in-frame clones and is missing some. This sample yields roughly 150,000 clones, of which approximately 86% are seen a single time; just over 2.5% belongs to the top ten. Input material: peripheral blood. The receptor set was obtained from a woman older than 75 with COVID-19, enrolled during active disease.

The chain links TRBV11-3 to TRBJ2-1; possibly TRBD1 for D (5 bases). Germline V lookup: CDR1 SGHNT, CDR2 YENEEA. The length of the CDR3 is 17 residues. Trimming stripped 0 bases from V and 2 bases from J, with 14 bases between. For the CDR3, the DNA is TGTGCCAGCAGCTTAGAAAGGGGCGGATATGCCTACAATGAGCAGTTCTTC. It codes for CASSLERGGYAYNEQFF.

The chain combines TRBV5-1 with TRBJ2-5; 9 positions match TRBD2. V shed 0 bases, J shed 4 bases, and the junction held 4 bases outside the gene matches. The CDR3 contains 15 residues. CDR1 and CDR2 (germline): SGHRS, YFSETQ. This CDR3 reads CASSLEAGGGETQYF. DNA for the CDR3: TGCGCCAGCAGCTTGGAAGCGGGAGGTGGAGAGACCCAGTACTTC.

The gene calls are TRBV4-1 and TRBJ1-5; perhaps TRBD1 as D (5 bases). This CDR3 is built from 18 residues. Trimming took off 1 base at V and 3 bases at J, with 19 bases between the two ends. Germline-derived CDR1 and CDR2 are MGHRA and YSYEKL. In DNA, the CDR3 is TGCGCCAGCAGCCAAGGGTGGAGTTCAAAGACAGTCAATCAGCCCCAGCATTTT. Translating gives CASSQGWSSKTVNQPQHF.

V is TRBV7-9 and J is TRBJ2-2; D is perhaps TRBD2 (5 bases). Germline loops: CDR1 SEHNR, CDR2 FQNEAQ (reference sequence). V lost 6 bases and J lost 0, with 17 bases in between. There are 17 residues in the CDR3. CDR3 protein: CASSARLASTNTGELFF. The CDR3 nucleotides are TGTGCCAGCAGTGCGAGATTAGCGTCGACGAACACCGGGGAGCTGTTTTTT.

The chain is built from TRBV11-2 and TRBJ2-7, with 9 bases that match TRBD2. V dropped 5 bases and J dropped 2; count of bases not matched to a gene: 7. The CDR3 sequence is 15 residues long. The germline V gene encodes CDR1 SGHAT and CDR2 FQNNGV. In DNA, the CDR3 is TGTGCCAGCAGCACGGGAGCGGGAGGTCCCTACGAGCAGTACTTC. Residues: CASSTGAGGPYEQYF.

The V gene is TRBV7-9, the J gene TRBJ2-1, with D perhaps matching TRBD1 (6 bases). This CDR3 has 15 residues. Trimming pared 5 bases from V and 2 bases from J, leaving 13 bases between. From germline, CDR1 is SEHNR and CDR2 FQNEAQ (reference sequence). The CDR3 DNA reads TGTGCCAGCAGCGGAACAGGGAAGCCCTACAATGAGCAGTTCTTC. This gives the protein CASSGTGKPYNEQFF.

The sample holds one count of this clone. The V call is TRBV5-4, the J call TRBJ2-6; D is uncertain. The germline V gene has CDR1 SGHNT and CDR2 YYREEE (reference sequence). Trimming took 1 base from V and 3 from J, leaving 5 bases between them. The CDR3 has 14 amino acids. CDR3 coding DNA: TGTGCCAGCAGCTTGCCAGGTGGGGCCAACGTCCTGACTTTC. Protein sequence: CASSLPGGANVLTF.

The CDR3 region has the DNA TGTGCCAGCGGGACTAGCGGGAGGGCCAATGAGCAGTTCTTC. Translating it yields CASGTSGRANEQFF. The chain employs TRBV19 and TRBJ2-1; TRBD2 matches 16 bases. Germline CDR1 LNHDA, CDR2 SQIVND (reference sequence). The V gene end was trimmed by 9 bases and the J gene end by 6 bases; junction bases not matched to a gene: 2. The CDR3 is 14 amino acids.

CDR3 nucleotide sequence: TGTGCTAGTGGTTTGACTCAGGGGGATCGGATTCCGGCTTTCTTT. This translates into CASGLTQGDRIPAFF. V usage is TRBV12-5 and J usage is TRBJ1-1; the match to TRBD1 covers 7 bases. Germline loops: CDR1 LGHNT, CDR2 FRNRAP. Trimming cost V 2 bases and J 11 bases; bases outside gene matches: 14. CDR3 length equals 15 residues.

The chain is built from TRBV5-1 and TRBJ1-2; the match to TRBD1 covers 9 bases. The V gene's germline CDR1 is SGHRS and CDR2 YFSETQ. V shed 3 bases and J 11 bases; nucleotides not matched to a gene: 5. CDR3 length: 12 amino acids. CDR3 DNA sequence: TGCGCCAGCAGCTCCGGGACAGGGATATACACCTTC. Its protein is CASSSGTGIYTF.

With respect to this clone: At the DNA level, this CDR3 is encoded by other sequences in the same sample as well. The genes are TRBV29-1 and TRBJ2-2, with no clear D. The CDR3 totals 11 residues. V lost 6 bases and J lost 3, with 5 bases in between. Germline V gene sequence: CDR1 SQVTM, CDR2 ANQGSEA. The DNA for the CDR3 is TGCAGCGTCCGCGACACCGGGGAGCTGTTTTTT. Protein product: CSVRDTGELFF.

This clone occurred a few times. The chain joins TRBV4-3 to TRBJ1-2; D unclear. There are 15 residues in the CDR3. The germline V gene encodes CDR1 LGHNA and CDR2 YSLEER. Trimming left V 3 bases short and J 5 bases short, with 16 bases between. DNA for the CDR3: TGCGCCAGCAGCCAGGGCTTTTGGGGAGGATATGGCTACACCTTC. This translates into CASSQGFWGGYGYTF.

This sequence joins TRBV6-5 and TRBJ1-1; no clear D gene. The CDR3 loop spans 13 amino acids. The V gene lost 4 bases and the J gene lost 0 bases, with 6 bases spanning the gap. The germline CDR1 and CDR2 sequences are MNHEY and SVGAGI. This CDR3 is CASSSQVNTEAFF. The CDR3 bases are TGTGCCAGCAGTTCGCAGGTGAACACTGAAGCTTTCTTT.

The chain recombines TRBV29-1 with TRBJ1-1; 9 positions agree with TRBD1. With 7 bases clipped from V and 1 base from J, the junction kept 4 bases outside the gene matches. CDR3 size: 13 residues. The germline gives CDR1 SQVTM, CDR2 ANQGSEA. The CDR3, as DNA: TGCAGCGGGACAGGGGTTTCGAACACTGAAGCTTTCTTT. Amino acids: CSGTGVSNTEAFF.

The chain has TRBV7-9 and TRBJ2-1, with TRBD1 matching over 10 bases. The CDR3 runs 15 residues. V dropped 5 bases and J dropped 7; count of bases not matched to a gene: 8. In germline, CDR1 is SEHNR, CDR2 FQNEAQ (reference sequence). CDR3 sequence (DNA): TGTGCCAGCAGCCACCCGGGACAGGGGTGGAATGAGCAGTTCTTC. It translates to CASSHPGQGWNEQFF.

This CDR3 is CASSYRGLYGYTF. For the CDR3, the DNA is TGTGCCAGCAGCTACAGGGGCCTCTATGGCTACACCTTC. This chain links TRBV2 with TRBJ1-2, with 7 bases matching TRBD1. Germline V gene data show CDR1 as SNHLY and CDR2 as FYNNEI. The CDR3 extends over 13 amino acids. V shed 6 bases, J shed 4 bases, and the junction held 5 bases outside the gene matches.